This TCR beta chain emerged from a study of blood T cell repertoires in COVID-19. At the level of the study: Italy, Spain and the United States were the sources of the convalescent and acute COVID-19 samples. T cells, B-cell-depleted T cells, or PBMCs supplied cDNA or gDNA.

V lost 3 bases, J lost 0 bases, and 4 bases stayed unmatched. This CDR3 region has 16 residues. Germline V CDR1 and CDR2: SGHDN, FVKESK. Per the authors' pipeline: Amplified reference gene primers provided the basis for estimating nucleated cell counts. Here immunoSEQ multiplex PCR was the method, and the copy in TCRdb shows in-frame clones only, minus some. From that table come the V and J calls and clone size; the DNA was used to work out D and trimming. The table includes over 150,000 clones, 70% to 90% detected once. The chain couples TRBV14 to TRBJ1-2, with TRBD1 identical over 10 bases. The sample was peripheral blood. This receptor was taken from a man aged 50-60 years with active or convalescent COVID-19. As DNA, the CDR3 is TGTGCCAGCAGCCACTGGGACAGGGGAACTAACTATGGCTACACCTTC. Encoded protein: CASSHWDRGTNYGYTF.